This T cell receptor beta chain was captured in a study of cytomegalovirus exposure and HLA in healthy donors. Study context: Within an early data release were tens of millions of unique TCRs drawn from HLA-typed donors. The study's findings and limits: When analyzed later, the rates of TCR association showed variation by HLA locus, with DRB1 the most and HLA-C the fewest. Across donors, presence/absence analyses took sequencing depth to be roughly uniform. Cytomegalovirus association was listed for approximately 160 TCR beta chains.

PCR primers comprised 60 Vbeta and 13 Jbeta primers. Generated by immunoSEQ multiplex PCR, the TCRdb table keeps only in-frame clones and is missing some. The table lists about 93,000 clones, around 78% of them singletons, with approximately 0.56% in the top ten. In its sample, this clone was seen a few times. Its antigen remains unidentified. The CDR3 has 13 residues. V was pared by 6 bases and J by 0 bases, with 1 base of the junction left unmatched. Germline CDR1 and CDR2: MRHNA and SNTAGT. This TCR was recovered from a man younger than 40 in good health and CMV-seronegative. V usage is TRBV6-4 and J usage is TRBJ1-1, with 7 nucleotides matching TRBD1. Material for sequencing was PBMCs. As DNA, the CDR3 is TGTGCCAGCAGGGGACAGTTGAACACTGAAGCTTTCTTT. This codes for CASRGQLNTEAFF.